This entry concerns a single T cell receptor beta chain. Its antigen is not known. The sample comes from a study of cytomegalovirus exposure and HLA in healthy donors. General study points: Among TCR sequences, most were rare, though some public TCRs appeared in many donors. Researchers catalogued under 200 TCR beta chains as cytomegalovirus-associated. As confirmed in vitro, three CMV-associated chains were specific for CMV antigens. In a later analysis, first-cohort TCR clusters were found to tend to co-occur in the 130 or so validation repertoires.

The CDR3 loop spans 15 amino acids. Germline-derived CDR1 and CDR2 are MNHEY and SVGAGI. V lost 7 bases, J lost 7 bases, and 21 bases lay in between. Assay used: immunoSEQ multiplex PCR; TCRdb lists only in-frame clones, some missing. This table has 110,000 or so clones, about 88% appearing once. V is TRBV6-5 and J is TRBJ2-3, with D unresolved. The sequencing sample was made of PBMCs. This sequence was found in a young woman in good health and CMV-seropositive. The CDR3 coding sequence is TGTGCCAGCACCCCCAAGGAGACTTCGGTACATACGCAGTATTTT. This translates into CASTPKETSVHTQYF.